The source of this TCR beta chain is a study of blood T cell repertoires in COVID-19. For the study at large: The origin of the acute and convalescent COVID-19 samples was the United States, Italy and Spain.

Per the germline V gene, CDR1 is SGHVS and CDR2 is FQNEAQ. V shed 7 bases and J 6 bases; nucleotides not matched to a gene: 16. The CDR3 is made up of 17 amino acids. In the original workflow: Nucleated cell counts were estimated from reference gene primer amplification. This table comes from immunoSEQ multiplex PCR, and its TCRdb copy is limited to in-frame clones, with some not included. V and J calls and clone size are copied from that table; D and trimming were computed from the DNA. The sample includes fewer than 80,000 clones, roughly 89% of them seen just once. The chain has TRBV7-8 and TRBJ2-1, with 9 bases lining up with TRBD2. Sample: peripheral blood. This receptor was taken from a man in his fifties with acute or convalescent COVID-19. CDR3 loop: CASTPMAGAGGINEQFF. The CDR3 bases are TGTGCCAGCACCCCGATGGCGGGAGCGGGAGGTATCAATGAGCAGTTCTTC.